The 5 T cell receptor beta chains presented below share a single source sample, sequenced in a study of response to subunit inactivated influenza vaccine. TCRdb ran MiXCR on the RT-PCR reads and lists one entry per CDR3 protein. The sample has 400,000 to 550,000 distinct CDR3 sequences; about 25% are singletons. The material sequenced was CD4+ T cells sorted from PBMCs, taken 5 days after vaccination. These receptors all stem from a man aged 50-60 years who received an inactivated influenza vaccine.

The CDR3 loop reads CASSLNRETGELFF. CDR3 coding DNA: TGTGCCAGCAGCTTAAACAGGGAGACCGGGGAGCTGTTTTTT. The rearrangement joins TRBV7-9 to TRBJ2-2; TRBD1 might be the D (6 bases). Trimming cost V 2 bases and J 5 bases, with 9 bases left between them. The germline CDR1 and CDR2 sequences are SEHNR and FQNEAQ (reference sequence). The CDR3 covers 14 residues.

This clonotype was seen repeatedly, ten times or more. The V and J genes are TRBV12-3 or TRBV12-4 and TRBJ1-1; the D gene is possibly TRBD1 (5 bases). This CDR3 has 15 amino acids. V dropped 3 bases and J dropped 1 base, with 12 bases sitting between them. CDR3 sequence reads: CASSFSWGPNTEAFF. The CDR3 DNA sequence: TGTGCCAGCAGTTTTTCTTGGGGACCGAACACTGAAGCTTTCTTT.

The gene calls are TRBV28 and TRBJ2-4; TRBD2 aligns across 9 bases. The CDR3 consists of 12 residues. Losses at the gene ends were 6 bases for V and 10 bases for J; bases not matched to a gene: 4. Germline CDR1 is MDHEN and CDR2 is SYDVKM. CDR3 in DNA: TGTGCCAGCAGCTCGGGACTAGCTATTCAGTACTTC. This gives the protein CASSSGLAIQYF.

In its sample, this clonotype was seen a few times. V is TRBV28 and J is TRBJ2-7; D is perhaps TRBD1 (5 bases). Germline CDR1 MDHEN, CDR2 SYDVKM. This CDR3 spans 12 amino acids. The germline V and J ends were trimmed by 7 bases and 12 bases, with 19 bases remaining between them. The DNA for the CDR3 is TGTGCCAGCACCACCCGGGTGGCAGGGCTGTACTTC. Translation: CASTTRVAGLYF.

The gene calls are TRBV7-2 and TRBJ2-7; D call uncertain. V lost 1 base and J lost 3, with 13 bases in between. The CDR3 has 15 amino acids. CDR1 is SGHTA, CDR2 FQGNSA, per germline. The CDR3 DNA reads as TGTGCCAGCAGCTTAGGGGCCGGGTCTCGCTACGAGCAGTACTTC. This sequence encodes CASSLGAGSRYEQYF. Looking up the rest from reference TRBV7-2 and TRBJ2-7 gives the full variable domain: GAGVSQSPSNKVTEKGKDVELRCDPISGHTALYWYRQSLGQGLEFLIYFQGNSAPDKSGLPSDRFSAERTGGSVSTLTIQRTQQEDSAVYLCASSLGAGSRYEQYFGPGTRLTVT.